Detailed here is one T cell receptor (beta chain). Per the original data handling: Reference gene primer amplification gave estimated nucleated cell counts. Sequencing was performed with immunoSEQ multiplex PCR; in TCRdb, only in-frame clones are kept and a portion is missing. V and J calls and clone size are given by that table; D and trimming were obtained from the DNA. Among some 200,000 clones, about 85% were seen once, and the ten largest hold about 12%. The data originate from a study of blood T cell repertoires in COVID-19. About the research overall: The origin of the acute and convalescent COVID-19 samples was the United States, Italy and Spain. The analysed material was cDNA or gDNA that came from T cells, B-cell-depleted T cells, or PBMCs.

Unmatched junction bases numbered 4, after V lost 0 bases and J lost 3 bases. This CDR3 is 15 amino acids long. Germline values: CDR1 SGDLS, CDR2 YYNGEE. V and J are TRBV9 and TRBJ1-2; 8 nucleotides line up with TRBD1. Material: peripheral blood. This receptor was obtained from a woman between 18 and 29 years old who had recovered from COVID-19. CDR3 amino acids: CASSVGHRGDYGYTF. CDR3 nucleotides: TGTGCCAGCAGCGTAGGTCACAGGGGGGACTATGGCTACACCTTC.